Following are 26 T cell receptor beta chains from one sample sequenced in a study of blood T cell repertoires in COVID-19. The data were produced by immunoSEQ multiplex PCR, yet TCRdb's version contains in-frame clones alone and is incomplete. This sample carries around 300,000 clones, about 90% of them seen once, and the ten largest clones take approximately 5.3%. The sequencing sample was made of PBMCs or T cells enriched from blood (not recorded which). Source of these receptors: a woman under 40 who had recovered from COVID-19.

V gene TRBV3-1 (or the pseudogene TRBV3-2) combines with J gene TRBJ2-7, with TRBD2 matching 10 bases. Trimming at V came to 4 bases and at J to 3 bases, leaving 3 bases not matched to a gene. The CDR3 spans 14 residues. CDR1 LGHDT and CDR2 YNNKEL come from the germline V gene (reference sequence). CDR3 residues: CASSLQRGGYEQYF. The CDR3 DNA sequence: TGTGCCAGCAGCCTACAGCGGGGGGGCTACGAGCAGTACTTC.

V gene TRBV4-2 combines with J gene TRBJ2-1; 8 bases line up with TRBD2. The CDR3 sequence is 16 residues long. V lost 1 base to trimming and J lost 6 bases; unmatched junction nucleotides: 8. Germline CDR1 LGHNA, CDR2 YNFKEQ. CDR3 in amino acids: CASSQVAGGASNEQFF. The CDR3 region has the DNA TGTGCCAGCAGCCAAGTCGCCGGGGGGGCCAGCAATGAGCAGTTCTTC.

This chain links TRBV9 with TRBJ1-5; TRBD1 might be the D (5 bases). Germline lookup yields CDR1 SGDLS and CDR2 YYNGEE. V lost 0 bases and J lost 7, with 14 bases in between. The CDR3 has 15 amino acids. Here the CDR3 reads CASSVGLGGDQPQHF. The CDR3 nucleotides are TGTGCCAGCAGCGTAGGGTTAGGAGGGGACCAGCCCCAGCATTTT.

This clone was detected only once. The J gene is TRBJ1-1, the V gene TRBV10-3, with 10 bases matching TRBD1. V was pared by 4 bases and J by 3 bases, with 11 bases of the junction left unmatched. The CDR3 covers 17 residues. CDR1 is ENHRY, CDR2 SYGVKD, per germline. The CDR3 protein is CAISGTRPGQGYTEAFF. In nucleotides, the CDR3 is TGTGCCATCAGTGGTACGCGGCCGGGACAGGGGTACACTGAAGCTTTCTTT.

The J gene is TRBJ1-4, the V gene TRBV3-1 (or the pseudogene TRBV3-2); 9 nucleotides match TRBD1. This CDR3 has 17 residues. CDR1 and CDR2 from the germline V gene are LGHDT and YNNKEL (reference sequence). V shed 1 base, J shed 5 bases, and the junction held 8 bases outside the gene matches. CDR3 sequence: CASSQGNRGRRNEKLFF. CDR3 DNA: TGTGCCAGCAGCCAAGGGAACAGGGGGCGTAGGAATGAAAAACTGTTTTTT.

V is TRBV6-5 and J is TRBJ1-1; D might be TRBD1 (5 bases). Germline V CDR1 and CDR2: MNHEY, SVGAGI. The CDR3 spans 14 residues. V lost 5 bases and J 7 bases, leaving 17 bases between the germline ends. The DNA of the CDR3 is TGTGCCAGCAGTCCCAGGGCGGTAGGCCATGAAGCTTTCTTT. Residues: CASSPRAVGHEAFF.

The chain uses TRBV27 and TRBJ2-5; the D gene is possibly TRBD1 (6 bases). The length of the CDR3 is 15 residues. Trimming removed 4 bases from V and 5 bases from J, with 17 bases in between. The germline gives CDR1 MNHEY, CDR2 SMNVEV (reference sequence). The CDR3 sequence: CASSSLSGGWETQYF. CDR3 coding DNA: TGTGCCAGCAGTTCCCTTTCTGGGGGCTGGGAGACCCAGTACTTC.

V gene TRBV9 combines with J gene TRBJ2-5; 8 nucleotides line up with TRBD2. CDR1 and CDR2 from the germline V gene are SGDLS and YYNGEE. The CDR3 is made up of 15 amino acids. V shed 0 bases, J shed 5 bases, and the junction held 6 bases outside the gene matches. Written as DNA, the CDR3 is TGTGCCAGCAGCGTAGCTACCAGCGGGGGTGAGACCCAGTACTTC. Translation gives CASSVATSGGETQYF.

The CDR3 reads CASRDSMNTEAFF. CDR3 nucleotides: TGCGCCAGCAGGGACAGCATGAACACTGAAGCTTTCTTT. The chain couples TRBV5-1 to TRBJ1-1, with a weak D call TRBD1 (6 bases). The CDR3 is 13 residues long. V was shortened by 5 bases and J by 0 bases, with 8 bases between the two germline ends. CDR1 is SGHRS and CDR2 is YFSETQ in the germline V gene.

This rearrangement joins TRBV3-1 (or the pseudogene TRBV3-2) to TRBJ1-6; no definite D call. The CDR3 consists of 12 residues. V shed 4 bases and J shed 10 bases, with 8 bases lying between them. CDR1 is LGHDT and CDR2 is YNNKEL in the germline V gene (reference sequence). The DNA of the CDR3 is TGTGCCAGCAGCCCCGGAGCCTCACCCCTCCACTTT. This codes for CASSPGASPLHF.

CDR3 amino acids: CASSLGPGRASEQYF. Written as DNA, the CDR3 is TGTGCCAGCAGCTTAGGACCAGGCAGGGCGAGCGAGCAGTACTTC. The chain recombines TRBV7-2 with TRBJ2-7; tentative D call: TRBD1 (5 bases). This CDR3 contains 15 residues. V was shortened by 1 base and J by 6 bases, with 16 bases between the two germline ends. CDR1 is SGHTA and CDR2 is FQGNSA in the germline V gene. Based on the CDR3 plus reference TRBV7-2 and TRBJ2-7, the full variable domain is GAGVSQSPSNKVTEKGKDVELRCDPISGHTALYWYRQSLGQGLEFLIYFQGNSAPDKSGLPSDRFSAERTGGSVSTLTIQRTQQEDSAVYLCASSLGPGRASEQYFGPGTRLTVT.

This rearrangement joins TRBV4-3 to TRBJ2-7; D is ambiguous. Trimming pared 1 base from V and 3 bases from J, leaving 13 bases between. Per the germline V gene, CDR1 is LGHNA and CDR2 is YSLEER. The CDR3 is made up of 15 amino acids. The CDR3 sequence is CASSQGVQAGYEQYF. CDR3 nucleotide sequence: TGCGCCAGCAGCCAAGGGGTGCAGGCTGGCTACGAGCAGTACTTC.

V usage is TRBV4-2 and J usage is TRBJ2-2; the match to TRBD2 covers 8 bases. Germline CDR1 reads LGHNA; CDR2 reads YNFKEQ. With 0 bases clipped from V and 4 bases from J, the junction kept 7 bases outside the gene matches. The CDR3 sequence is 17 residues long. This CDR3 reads CASSQDQAGATTGELFF. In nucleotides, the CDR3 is TGTGCCAGCAGCCAAGATCAAGCGGGGGCCACCACCGGGGAGCTGTTTTTT.

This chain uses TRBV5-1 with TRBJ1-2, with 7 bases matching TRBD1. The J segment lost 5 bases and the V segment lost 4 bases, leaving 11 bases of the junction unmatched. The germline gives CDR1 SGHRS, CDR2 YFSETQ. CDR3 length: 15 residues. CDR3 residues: CASSLGQAELYGYTF. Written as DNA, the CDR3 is TGCGCCAGCAGCCTCGGACAGGCAGAATTGTATGGCTACACCTTC.

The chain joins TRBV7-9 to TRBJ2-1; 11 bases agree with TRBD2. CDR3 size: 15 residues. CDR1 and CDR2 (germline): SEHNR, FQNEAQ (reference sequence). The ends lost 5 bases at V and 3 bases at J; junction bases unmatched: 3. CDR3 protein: CASSSSGGDYNEQFF. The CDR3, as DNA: TGTGCCAGCAGCAGTAGCGGGGGGGACTACAATGAGCAGTTCTTC.

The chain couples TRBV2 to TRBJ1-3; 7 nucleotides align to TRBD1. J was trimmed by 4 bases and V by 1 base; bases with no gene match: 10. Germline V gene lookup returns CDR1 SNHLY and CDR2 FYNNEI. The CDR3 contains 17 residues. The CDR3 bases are TGTGCCAGCAGTGAAGAGCGTACAGGGGCATTCGGAAACACCATATATTTT. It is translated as CASSEERTGAFGNTIYF.

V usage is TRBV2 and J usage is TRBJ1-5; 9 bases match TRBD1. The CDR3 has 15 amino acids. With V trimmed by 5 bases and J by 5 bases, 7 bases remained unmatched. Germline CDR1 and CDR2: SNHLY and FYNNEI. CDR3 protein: CASSRDRVLYQPQHF. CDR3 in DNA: TGTGCCAGCAGTCGGGACAGGGTGTTATATCAGCCCCAGCATTTT.

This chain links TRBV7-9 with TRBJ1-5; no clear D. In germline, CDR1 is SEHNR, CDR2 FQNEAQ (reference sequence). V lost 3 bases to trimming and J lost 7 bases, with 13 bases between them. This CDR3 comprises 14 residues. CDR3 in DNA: TGTGCCAGCAGCTTCGGTCTTGTAAACCAGCCCCAGCATTTT. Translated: CASSFGLVNQPQHF.

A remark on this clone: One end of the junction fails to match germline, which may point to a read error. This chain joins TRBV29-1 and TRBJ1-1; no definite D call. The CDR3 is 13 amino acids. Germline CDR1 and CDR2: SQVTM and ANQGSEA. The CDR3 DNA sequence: TGCAGCGCTGAATGGCAGGAGAACACTGAAGCTTTCTTT. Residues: CSAEWQENTEAFF.

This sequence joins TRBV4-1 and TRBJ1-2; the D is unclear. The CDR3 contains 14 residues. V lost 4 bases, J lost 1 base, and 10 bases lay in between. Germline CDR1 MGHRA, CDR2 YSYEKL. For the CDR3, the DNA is TGCGCCAGCAGCCTCTGGGCCAATAACTATGGCTACACCTTC. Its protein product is CASSLWANNYGYTF.

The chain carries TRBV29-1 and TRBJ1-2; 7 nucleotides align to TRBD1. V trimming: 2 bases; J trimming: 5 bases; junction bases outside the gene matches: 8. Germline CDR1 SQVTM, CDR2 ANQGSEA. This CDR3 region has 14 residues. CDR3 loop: CSVELEGARYGYTF. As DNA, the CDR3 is TGCAGCGTTGAATTGGAGGGGGCTCGATATGGCTACACCTTC. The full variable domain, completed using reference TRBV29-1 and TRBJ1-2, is SAVISQKPSRDICQRGTSLTIQCQVDSQVTMMFWYRQQPGQSLTLIATANQGSEATYESGFVIDKFPISRPNLTFSTLTVSNMSPEDSSIYLCSVELEGARYGYTFGSGTRLTVV.

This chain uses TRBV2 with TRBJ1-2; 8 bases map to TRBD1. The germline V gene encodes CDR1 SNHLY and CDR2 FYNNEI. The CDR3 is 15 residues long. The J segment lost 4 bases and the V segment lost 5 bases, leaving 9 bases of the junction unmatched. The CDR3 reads CASSRTGPSPYGYTF. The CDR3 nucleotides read TGTGCCAGCAGTCGGACAGGGCCGAGCCCCTATGGCTACACCTTC.

The CDR3 DNA follows: TGTGCCAGCAGCTTGGGACTAGAGACCGTCGAGCAGTACTTC. This codes for CASSLGLETVEQYF. The chain couples TRBV7-8 to TRBJ2-7; 8 bases fit TRBD2. The CDR3 spans 14 residues. Germline assignment: CDR1 SGHVS and CDR2 FQNEAQ. V lost 3 bases, J lost 6 bases, and 7 bases stayed unmatched.

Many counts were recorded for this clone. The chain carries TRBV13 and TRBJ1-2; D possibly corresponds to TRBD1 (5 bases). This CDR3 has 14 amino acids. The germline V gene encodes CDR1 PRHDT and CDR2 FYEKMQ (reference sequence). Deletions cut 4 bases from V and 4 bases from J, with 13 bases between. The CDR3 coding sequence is TGTGCCAGCAGCTATGGGGGGGAGTTCTATGGCTACACCTTC. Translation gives CASSYGGEFYGYTF.

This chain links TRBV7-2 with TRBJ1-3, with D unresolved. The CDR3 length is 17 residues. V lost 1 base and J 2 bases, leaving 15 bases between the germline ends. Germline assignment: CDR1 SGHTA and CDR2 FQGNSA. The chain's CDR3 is CASSLEAGSRTGNTIYF. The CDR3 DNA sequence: TGTGCCAGCAGCTTAGAGGCTGGTTCTAGGACTGGAAACACCATATATTTT.

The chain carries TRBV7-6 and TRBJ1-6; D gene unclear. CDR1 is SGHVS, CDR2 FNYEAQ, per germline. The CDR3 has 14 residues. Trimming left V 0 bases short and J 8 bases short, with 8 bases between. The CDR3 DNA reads TGTGCCAGCAGCTTAGCGGGCCCTGATTCACCCCTCCACTTT. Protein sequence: CASSLAGPDSPLHF.